The sequence of this T cell receptor (beta chain) was determined in a study of OX40 agonist ivuxolimab in advanced cancers. Overall study context: Treatment received earlier with anti-PD-1, anti-PD-L1 or anti-CTLA-4 agents was allowed, and around 36% had some.

Trimming took 5 bases from V and 4 from J, leaving 15 bases between them. Germline assignment: CDR1 SGHAT and CDR2 FQNNGV. There are 15 residues in the CDR3. Repertoires were generated with immunoSEQ multiplex PCR, while TCRdb's copy carries only in-frame clones and drops some. The sample lists some 97,000 clones; 80% to 95% were seen once. Sample: CD4+ or CD8+ T cells sorted from blood, taken in a trial of the OX40 agonist ivuxolimab. This clonotype originated in an adult with an advanced solid tumor such as melanoma, head and neck, liver or kidney cancer. The V and J genes are TRBV11-2 and TRBJ1-5, with D possibly TRBD1 on 6 matching bases. CDR3 bases: TGTGCCAGCAGCCCATCTCAGGGGTCGAATCAGCCCCAGCATTTT. This gives the protein CASSPSQGSNQPQHF.